The 22 T cell receptor beta chains below all came from one sample that was sequenced in a study of blood T cell repertoires in COVID-19 (dated by TCRdb to about 2020). The library was generated by the immunoSEQ multiplex PCR assay. Held by TCRdb, this immuneACCESS table contains in-frame sequences only and omits some clones. Under half of the omission traces to an unresolved V gene where checked; the cause of the rest is unknown. Present in this sample are tens of thousands of clones, 85% to 90% of which were seen just once. Together, the top ten hold roughly a tenth of the sample. What was sequenced was peripheral blood. Receptors originate from a man in his 70s with active or convalescent COVID-19.

The gene calls are TRBV15 and TRBJ2-7; 7 bases agree with TRBD1. Germline trimming cut 0 bases from V and 3 bases from J; bases unmatched to any gene: 5. This CDR3 spans 15 amino acids. CDR1 and CDR2 (germline): LNHNV, YYDKDF (reference sequence). CDR3 coding DNA: TGTGCCACCAGCAGAGAGATGACAGGGTTCTACGAGCAGTACTTC. Protein sequence: CATSREMTGFYEQYF.

This chain uses TRBV13 with TRBJ2-3; D is perhaps TRBD1 (5 bases). Germline loops: CDR1 PRHDT, CDR2 FYEKMQ (reference sequence). V lost 1 base, J lost 2 bases, and 7 bases lay in between. The length of the CDR3 is 14 residues. CDR3 sequence: CASSLEGDTDTQYF. CDR3 sequence (DNA): TGTGCCAGCAGCTTAGAAGGGGACACAGATACGCAGTATTTT. The whole variable domain, remainder taken from reference TRBV13 and TRBJ2-3, is AAGVIQSPRHLIKEKRETATLKCYPIPRHDTVYWYQQGPGQDPQFLISFYEKMQSDKGSIPDRFSAQQFSDYHSELNMSSLELGDSALYFCASSLEGDTDTQYFGPGTRLTVL.

The chain uses TRBV9 and TRBJ2-5; 9 positions match TRBD1. After removal of 4 bases from V and 2 bases from J, the junction contained 3 bases not matched to a gene. The V gene's germline CDR1 is SGDLS and CDR2 YYNGEE. CDR3 size: 14 residues. The CDR3 spells CASSPGTGQETQYF. CDR3 nucleotides: TGTGCCAGCAGCCCAGGGACAGGGCAAGAGACCCAGTACTTC.

The genes are TRBV3-1 (or the pseudogene TRBV3-2) and TRBJ1-3; 7 bases agree with TRBD1. J was trimmed by 2 bases and V by 1 base; bases with no gene match: 5. CDR1 LGHDT and CDR2 YNNKEL come from the germline V gene (reference sequence). The CDR3 has 16 residues. The CDR3 nucleotides are TGTGCCAGCAGCCAAGGGTCCGACAGGGCTGGAAACACCATATATTTT. Its translation is CASSQGSDRAGNTIYF.

In this sample, this clone turned up once. The V gene is TRBV3-1 (or the pseudogene TRBV3-2), the J gene TRBJ1-1; D gene uncertain. Trimming cost V 1 base and J 5 bases, with 11 bases left between them. The germline CDR1 and CDR2 sequences are LGHDT and YNNKEL (reference sequence). This CDR3 spans 14 amino acids. The CDR3, as DNA: TGTGCCAGCAGCCAAGTTCCGGTCGTAACTGAAGCTTTCTTT. It specifies CASSQVPVVTEAFF.

The genes are TRBV5-1 and TRBJ2-2, with 7 nucleotides matching TRBD2. The V segment lost 0 bases and the J segment 5 bases; nucleotides outside the gene matches: 7. Looked up from germline, CDR1 is SGHRS and CDR2 is YFSETQ. CDR3 length equals 16 residues. The CDR3 spells CASSLAGGRGTGELFF. In DNA form, the CDR3 reads TGCGCCAGCAGCTTGGCGGGCGGGAGAGGTACCGGGGAGCTGTTTTTT. Full variable domain (outside the CDR3, taken from reference TRBV5-1 and TRBJ2-2): KAGVTQTPRYLIKTRGQQVTLSCSPISGHRSVSWYQQTPGQGLQFLFEYFSETQRNKGNFPGRFSGRQFSNSRSEMNVSTLELGDSALYLCASSLAGGRGTGELFFGEGSRLTVL.

The rearrangement uses TRBV27 and TRBJ1-6; D gene ambiguous. This CDR3 contains 15 residues. Trimming left V 5 bases short and J 8 bases short, with 16 bases between. Germline lookup yields CDR1 MNHEY and CDR2 SMNVEV (reference sequence). The CDR3 spells CASSLRTVTDSPLHF. CDR3 bases: TGTGCCAGCAGTCTCCGGACTGTTACGGATTCACCCCTCCACTTT.

Worth noting for this clone: The junction does not match germline at one end; this may be a read error. The chain is built from TRBV7-7 and TRBJ2-1, with TRBD1 identical over 12 bases. The CDR3 runs 15 residues. The germline CDR1 and CDR2 sequences are SSHAT and FNYEAQ (reference sequence). The CDR3 DNA is TGTGCTAGCAGCTTGGGGACAGGGGGCCGGAATGAGCAGTTCTTC. Amino acids: CASSLGTGGRNEQFF.

The chain links TRBV29-1 to TRBJ2-1, with 7 bases lining up with TRBD2. This CDR3 has 16 amino acids. Trimming cost V 8 bases and J 6 bases; bases outside gene matches: 19. The V gene's germline CDR1 is SQVTM and CDR2 ANQGSEA. CDR3 protein: CSTSPKKWAGVNEQFF. CDR3 DNA sequence: TGCAGCACATCCCCTAAGAAGTGGGCGGGGGTCAATGAGCAGTTCTTC.

The rearrangement links TRBV6-5 to TRBJ2-7; 7 bases fit TRBD1. This CDR3 has 14 amino acids. J was trimmed by 7 bases and V by 6 bases; bases with no gene match: 12. CDR1 MNHEY and CDR2 SVGAGI come from the germline V gene. CDR3 protein: CASSRDSRVGEQYF. DNA of the CDR3: TGTGCCAGCAGCCGGGACAGCAGAGTAGGGGAGCAGTACTTC.

The chain joins TRBV21-1 to TRBJ2-7; the table gives TRBD2 as D, unverified against the DNA. TRBV21-1 is classified as a pseudogene. The length of the CDR3 is 13 residues. The CDR3 sequence is CASSKAGRNEQYF. The CDR3 DNA reads TGTGCCAGCAGCAAAGCTGGGAGGAACGAGCAGTACTTC.

The chain is built from TRBV4-2 and TRBJ1-5; D is uncertain. From germline, CDR1 is LGHNA and CDR2 YNFKEQ. Between the trimmed V and J ends, which lost 4 bases and 0 bases, there was a span of 10 bases. The CDR3 sequence is 15 residues long. In DNA form, the CDR3 reads TGTGCCAGCAGCCTAACTCAGGATAGCAATCAGCCCCAGCATTTT. Its translation is CASSLTQDSNQPQHF.

This chain uses TRBV3-1 (or the pseudogene TRBV3-2) with TRBJ1-4; the match to TRBD1 covers 7 bases. The V gene end was trimmed by 1 base and the J gene end by 10 bases; junction bases not matched to a gene: 9. There are 15 residues in the CDR3. Germline CDR1 is LGHDT and CDR2 is YNNKEL (reference sequence). CDR3 protein: CASSQGGQTLGKLFF. The CDR3, as DNA: TGTGCCAGCAGCCAAGGGGGACAGACCCTTGGAAAACTGTTTTTT.

The chain recombines TRBV24-1 with TRBJ2-3; TRBD2 matches 11 bases. The CDR3 sequence is 14 residues long. Germline V gives CDR1 KGHDR, CDR2 SFDVKD. V gave up 7 bases and J gave up 2 bases; unmatched junction bases: 1. CDR3 sequence reads: CATRTSGNTDTQYF. Here the CDR3 DNA reads TGTGCCACCAGGACTAGCGGGAACACAGATACGCAGTATTTT.

V is TRBV5-4 and J is TRBJ1-2; 10 bases line up with TRBD1. The CDR3 consists of 14 residues. V was pared by 0 bases and J by 5 bases, with 1 base of the junction left unmatched. CDR1 and CDR2 (germline): SGHNT, YYREEE (reference sequence). The CDR3 region has the DNA TGTGCCAGCAGCTTGGGACAGGGGGCGTATGGCTACACCTTC. Amino acid sequence: CASSLGQGAYGYTF.

The gene calls are TRBV29-1 and TRBJ1-1; TRBD1 might be the D (6 bases). CDR3 length: 13 residues. V lost 4 bases to trimming and J lost 4 bases, with 13 bases between them. Germline V CDR1 and CDR2: SQVTM, ANQGSEA. The CDR3 bases are TGCAGCGTTGGCTACAGGGTTGGCACTGAAGCTTTCTTT. This encodes CSVGYRVGTEAFF.

In this sample, this clone turned up once. V usage is TRBV7-8 and J usage is TRBJ2-5, with TRBD1 matching 10 bases. Looked up from germline, CDR1 is SGHVS and CDR2 is FQNEAQ. The junction had 8 bases not matched to a gene; V was cut back by 5 bases and J by 2 bases. This CDR3 region has 16 residues. CDR3 in amino acids: CASSTRTGGIQETQYF. The CDR3 DNA is TGTGCCAGCAGCACCAGGACAGGGGGGATACAAGAGACCCAGTACTTC.

The rearrangement links TRBV5-1 to TRBJ1-4; D uncertain. Trimming removed 3 bases from V and 5 bases from J, with 11 bases in between. The CDR3 is 14 residues long. Germline CDR1 and CDR2: SGHRS and YFSETQ. CDR3 sequence: CASSSSGGNEKLFF. For the CDR3, the DNA is TGCGCCAGCAGCTCCTCGGGCGGGAATGAAAAACTGTTTTTT. The variable domain in full, with the rest retrieved from reference TRBV5-1 and TRBJ1-4, is KAGVTQTPRYLIKTRGQQVTLSCSPISGHRSVSWYQQTPGQGLQFLFEYFSETQRNKGNFPGRFSGRQFSNSRSEMNVSTLELGDSALYLCASSSSGGNEKLFFGSGTQLSVL.

The gene calls are TRBV2 and TRBJ2-5, with D maybe TRBD1 (5 bases). This CDR3 is 14 amino acids long. Germline V gives CDR1 SNHLY, CDR2 FYNNEI. Trimming pared 2 bases from V and 4 bases from J, leaving 11 bases between. The CDR3 loop is CASSESTVRETQYF. The CDR3 bases are TGTGCCAGCAGTGAATCGACAGTCCGAGAGACCCAGTACTTC.

The chain has TRBV3-1 (or the pseudogene TRBV3-2) and TRBJ2-3; 7 bases agree with TRBD2. CDR1 LGHDT and CDR2 YNNKEL come from the germline V gene (reference sequence). J was trimmed by 1 base and V by 6 bases; bases with no gene match: 1. The CDR3 length is 13 residues. CDR3 sequence (DNA): TGTGCCAGCAGTGGGGGGGGCACAGATACGCAGTATTTT. Amino acid sequence: CASSGGGTDTQYF.

The chain couples TRBV4-1 to TRBJ2-7; TRBD1 might be the D (6 bases). CDR1 and CDR2 (germline): MGHRA, YSYEKL. This CDR3 is built from 17 residues. V was trimmed by 0 bases and J by 1 base, leaving 16 bases between them. CDR3 sequence reads: CASSQDLRGGQSYEQYF. CDR3 in DNA: TGCGCCAGCAGCCAAGATCTCCGAGGCGGACAGTCCTACGAGCAGTACTTC.

The chain has TRBV5-4 and TRBJ2-5; TRBD1 aligns across 9 bases. The CDR3 runs 14 residues. Germline values: CDR1 SGHNT, CDR2 YYREEE (reference sequence). After removal of 6 bases from V and 5 bases from J, the junction contained 8 bases not matched to a gene. The CDR3 sequence is CASTLQGAGETQYF. DNA for the CDR3: TGTGCCAGCACCCTACAGGGGGCCGGGGAGACCCAGTACTTC.